This TCR beta chain stems from a study of Graves' ophthalmopathy and Graves' hyperthyroidism. Overall study: Peripheral blood was collected at initial diagnosis, before any treatment. Study conclusions and caveats: In blood, most expanded thyroid clonotypes above 0.001 frequency were also detected.

This clonotype was observed at least ten times. Its matching antigen is unknown. CDR1 is MNHNS and CDR2 is SASEGT in the germline V gene. CDR3 length: 15 amino acids. V lost 0 bases and J lost 1; bases outside the gene matches: 0. Fresh peripheral blood, around 9.3 ml, was the PBMC source. The authors amplified TCR beta CDR3 regions from RNA transcripts. HTBI primers served in a first-round RT-PCR, which a second-round multiplex PCR followed. TCRdb itself ran the multiplex PCR reads through MiXCR, one entry per CDR3 protein. The sample has approximately 460,000 distinct CDR3 sequences; 13% to 15% are singletons.

The chain has TRBV6-1 and TRBJ2-5; 9 bases fit TRBD2. This receptor was obtained from a young woman with Graves' ophthalmopathy. The specimen was blood. The CDR3 region has the DNA TGTGCCAGCAGTGAAGCTAGCGGGGGCCAAGAGACCCAGTACTTC. Its protein product is CASSEASGGQETQYF.